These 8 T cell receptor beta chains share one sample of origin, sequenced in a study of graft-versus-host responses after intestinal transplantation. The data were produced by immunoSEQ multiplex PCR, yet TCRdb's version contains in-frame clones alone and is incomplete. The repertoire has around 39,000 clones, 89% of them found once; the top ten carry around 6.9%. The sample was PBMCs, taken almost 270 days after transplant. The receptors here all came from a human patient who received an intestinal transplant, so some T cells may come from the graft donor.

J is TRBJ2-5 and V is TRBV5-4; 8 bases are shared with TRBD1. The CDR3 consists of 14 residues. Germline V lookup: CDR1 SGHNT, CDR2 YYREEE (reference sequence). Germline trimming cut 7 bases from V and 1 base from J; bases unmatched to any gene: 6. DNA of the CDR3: TGTGCCAGCCTACTTCAGGGGGCCCAAGAGACCCAGTACTTC. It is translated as CASLLQGAQETQYF.

The CDR3 spells CASNRASGELFF. The CDR3 DNA sequence: TGCGCCAGCAACAGGGCGTCCGGGGAGCTGTTTTTT. The chain joins TRBV10-2 to TRBJ2-2; TRBD1 is a possible D gene (6 bases). V dropped 7 bases and J dropped 6 bases, with 9 bases sitting between them. This CDR3 has 12 amino acids. Germline-derived CDR1 and CDR2 are WSHSY and SAAADI.

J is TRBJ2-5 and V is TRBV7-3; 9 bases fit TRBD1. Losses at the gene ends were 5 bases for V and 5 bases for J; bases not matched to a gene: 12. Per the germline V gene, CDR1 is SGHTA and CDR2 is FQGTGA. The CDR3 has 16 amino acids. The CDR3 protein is CASSPPGTGYRETQYF. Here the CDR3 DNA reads TGTGCCAGCAGCCCGCCCGGGACAGGGTATAGGGAGACCCAGTACTTC.

The CDR3 protein is CASSSSRTDTQYF. In DNA, the CDR3 is TGTGCCAGCAGCTCCTCCCGGACAGATACGCAGTATTTT. This chain links TRBV7-7 with TRBJ2-3; the D is unclear. CDR3 length: 13 residues. V gave up 4 bases and J gave up 3 bases, with 8 bases separating them. Looked up from germline, CDR1 is SSHAT and CDR2 is FNYEAQ (reference sequence).

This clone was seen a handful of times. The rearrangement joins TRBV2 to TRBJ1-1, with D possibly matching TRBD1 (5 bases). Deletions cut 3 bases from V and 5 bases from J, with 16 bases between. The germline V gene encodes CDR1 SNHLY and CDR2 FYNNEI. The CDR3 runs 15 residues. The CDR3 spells CASSDGLGGGTEAFF. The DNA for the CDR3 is TGTGCCAGCAGTGACGGACTCGGGGGGGGAACTGAAGCTTTCTTT.

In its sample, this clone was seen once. The CDR3 coding sequence is TGTGCCAGCAGTTCTGGGACCATGCGCTACACCTTC. This sequence encodes CASSSGTMRYTF. The rearrangement joins TRBV6-1 to TRBJ1-2, with D possibly being TRBD1 (5 bases). Between the trimmed V and J ends, which lost 5 bases and 9 bases, there was a span of 13 bases. Germline-derived CDR1 and CDR2 are MNHNS and SASEGT. This CDR3 region has 12 residues.

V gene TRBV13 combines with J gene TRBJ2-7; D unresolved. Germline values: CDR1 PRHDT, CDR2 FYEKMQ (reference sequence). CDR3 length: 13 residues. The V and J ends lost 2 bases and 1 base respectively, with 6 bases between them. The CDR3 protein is CASSLPMSYEQYF. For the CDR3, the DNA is TGTGCCAGCAGCTTACCCATGTCCTACGAGCAGTACTTC.

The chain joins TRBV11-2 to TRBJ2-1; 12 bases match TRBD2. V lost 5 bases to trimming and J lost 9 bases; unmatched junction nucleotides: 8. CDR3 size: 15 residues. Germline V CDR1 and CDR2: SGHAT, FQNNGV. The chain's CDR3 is CASSALAGGRSEQFF. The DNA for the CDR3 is TGTGCCAGCAGCGCCCTAGCGGGGGGGCGGAGTGAGCAGTTCTTC.